The 24 T cell receptor beta chains given below trace back to one sample, sequenced in a study of blood T cells in healthy people across ages. Primed by a sample-barcoded 5' primer and a J-beta primer mix, a second PCR proceeded for about 6 to 12 cycles. TCRdb itself ran the 5' RACE reads through MiXCR, one entry per CDR3 protein. The sample lists under 950,000 distinct CDR3 sequences; 22% were seen once. Sequencing used blood. The source is a man in his 70s in good health.

This clonotype was seen a few times. The V call is TRBV12-3 or TRBV12-4, the J call TRBJ2-3, with 8 bases lining up with TRBD2. There are 13 residues in the CDR3. V shed 7 bases, J shed 4 bases, and the junction held 4 bases outside the gene matches. The CDR3 loop reads CASIAGSADTQYF. CDR3 DNA sequence: TGTGCCAGCATAGCGGGATCGGCAGATACGCAGTATTTT.

This clonotype turned up a few times. The CDR3 sequence: CAWSRIRQTYNEQFF. The CDR3 nucleotides read TGTGCCTGGAGCCGAATTCGGCAGACCTACAATGAGCAGTTCTTC. The chain carries TRBV30 and TRBJ2-1; D ambiguous. CDR1 and CDR2 from the germline V gene are GTSNPN and SVGIG (reference sequence). The CDR3 extends over 15 amino acids. With 3 bases removed from V and 2 bases from J, the gap between germline ends came to 14 bases.

This clonotype was observed a handful of times. This chain uses TRBV20-1 with TRBJ2-2, with 12 bases fitting TRBD2. The germline V gene has CDR1 DFQATT and CDR2 SNEGSKA (reference sequence). J gave up 1 base and V 3 bases, and 3 bases lay outside the gene matches. The CDR3 totals 16 residues. CDR3 coding DNA: TGCAGTGCTAGCCGACTAGCGGGAGAGAACACCGGGGAGCTGTTTTTT. Protein: CSASRLAGENTGELFF.

Only a few counts were recorded for this clonotype. V usage is TRBV9 and J usage is TRBJ1-2; D possibly corresponds to TRBD1 (6 bases). This CDR3 region has 14 residues. In germline, CDR1 is SGDLS, CDR2 YYNGEE. V lost 2 bases and J 6 bases, leaving 14 bases between the germline ends. The CDR3 bases are TGTGCCAGCAGCGTCGAACAGGGTTTTGATGGCTACACCTTC. Residues: CASSVEQGFDGYTF.

There are a few counts of this clonotype. The gene calls are TRBV5-1 and TRBJ2-3; tentative D call: TRBD2 (5 bases). Germline-derived CDR1 and CDR2 are SGHRS and YFSETQ. The CDR3 is 16 residues long. Trimming left V 1 base short and J 0 bases short, with 12 bases between. The CDR3 reads CASSLSGRTSTDTQYF. The DNA of the CDR3 is TGCGCCAGCAGCTTGTCCGGACGGACTAGCACAGATACGCAGTATTTT.

The genes are TRBV6-5 and TRBJ2-5, with 12 bases fitting TRBD2. From germline, CDR1 is MNHEY and CDR2 SVGAGI. The V gene end was trimmed by 6 bases and the J gene end by 4 bases; junction bases not matched to a gene: 6. The CDR3 is 15 amino acids. CDR3 loop: CASRASGGAIETQYF. The CDR3 DNA reads TGTGCCAGCAGGGCTAGCGGGGGGGCCATAGAGACCCAGTACTTC.

Points on this clonotype: Sequence at one end of the junction differs from germline and may be a read error. V gene TRBV19 combines with J gene TRBJ1-5, with D tentatively TRBD1 (6 bases). Germline V gene data show CDR1 as LNHDA and CDR2 as SQIVND (reference sequence). The CDR3 length is 14 residues. The CDR3 loop is CTSSLTGSGQPQHF. As DNA, the CDR3 is TGTACCAGTAGCCTTACAGGGTCCGGTCAGCCCCAGCATTTT.

Ten or more counts support this clonotype. This chain connects TRBV12-3 or TRBV12-4 to TRBJ2-7; TRBD1 agrees at 7 bases. V shed 6 bases and J 2 bases; nucleotides not matched to a gene: 4. The CDR3 has 13 residues. CDR3 sequence (DNA): TGTGCCAGCAGCCAAGGGGGCCCCTACGAGCAGTACTTC. Its translation is CASSQGGPYEQYF.

The V gene is TRBV5-1, the J gene TRBJ2-2; 7 bases map to TRBD1. The CDR3 covers 15 residues. V lost 2 bases to trimming and J lost 6 bases; unmatched junction nucleotides: 7. Germline CDR1 is SGHRS and CDR2 is YFSETQ. CDR3 nucleotide sequence: TGCGCCAGCAGCTTCGGACAGGTTCTTCCCGGGGAGCTGTTTTTT. Its protein is CASSFGQVLPGELFF.

J is TRBJ2-5 and V is TRBV7-9; D perhaps matches TRBD1 (5 bases). Gene TRBJ2-7 matches the end of the DNA better, so the J call may be wrong. The CDR3 contains 14 residues. Germline assignment: CDR1 SEHNR and CDR2 FQNEAQ (reference sequence). CDR3 loop: CASSFRGAPYEQYF. The DNA for the CDR3 is TGTGCCAGCAGCTTTCGTGGGGCCCCCTACGAGCAGTACTTC.

In this sample, this clonotype turned up a few times. The J gene is TRBJ2-3, the V gene TRBV3-1, with D unclear. The CDR3 contains 16 residues. The germline V gene encodes CDR1 LGHDT and CDR2 YNNKEL (reference sequence). Trimming shortened V by 1 base and J by 0 bases, and 11 bases separated the two germline ends. DNA of the CDR3: TGTGCCAGCAGCCAAGCTCTCTGGACCAGCACAGATACGCAGTATTTT. Translated: CASSQALWTSTDTQYF.

The V gene is TRBV4-2, the J gene TRBJ2-7; no reliable D call. Germline loops: CDR1 LGHNA, CDR2 YNFKEQ. Trimming took 7 bases from V and 7 from J, leaving 14 bases between them. The CDR3 is 12 amino acids. DNA of the CDR3: TGTGCCAGCACCAAGGAGAGCGAGGAGCAGTACTTC. Its protein is CASTKESEEQYF.

The chain carries TRBV7-9 and TRBJ1-1, with D unresolved. This CDR3 comprises 14 residues. V lost 7 bases and J lost 5, with 17 bases in between. Germline CDR1 SEHNR, CDR2 FQNEAQ (reference sequence). The CDR3: CASTQRTTGTEAFF. CDR3 nucleotides: TGTGCCAGCACCCAAAGGACCACGGGGACTGAAGCTTTCTTT.

This clonotype showed up many times. A read error may account for a junction end that differs from germline. The chain employs TRBV7-2 and TRBJ2-2, with TRBD2 as a possible D gene (6 bases). There are 13 residues in the CDR3. The germline V gene has CDR1 SGHTA and CDR2 FQGNSA. The CDR3 DNA follows: TGCGCCAGCAGCCAAGGAGGGACCGGGGAGCTGTTTTTT. Protein sequence: CASSQGGTGELFF.

In this sample, this clonotype turned up a few times. The rearrangement joins TRBV3-1 to TRBJ2-3, with a weak D call TRBD2 (7 bases). Germline values: CDR1 LGHDT, CDR2 YNNKEL (reference sequence). V was pared by 3 bases and J by 1 base, with 17 bases between. CDR3 length equals 17 residues. The CDR3 DNA sequence: TGTGCCAGCAGCCAGAGGGGGAGGGGCGCCCGCACAGATACGCAGTATTTT. It translates to CASSQRGRGARTDTQYF.

This chain connects TRBV20-1 to TRBJ2-1, with D hard to call. V gave up 5 bases and J gave up 0 bases, with 8 bases separating them. The CDR3 totals 13 residues. Germline V CDR1 and CDR2: DFQATT, SNEGSKA (reference sequence). CDR3 DNA sequence: TGCAGTGCTCCGATGAGCTCCTACAATGAGCAGTTCTTC. Translating it yields CSAPMSSYNEQFF.

This clonotype has more than one count but fewer than ten. This chain uses TRBV20-1 with TRBJ2-2, with D possibly matching TRBD1 (8 bases). This CDR3 contains 16 residues. V was shortened by 0 bases and J by 6 bases, with 17 bases between the two germline ends. From germline, CDR1 is DFQATT and CDR2 SNEGSKA (reference sequence). The DNA of the CDR3 is TGCAGTGCTAGAGATCCCCGACAGGGGAGGGCCGGGGAGCTGTTTTTT. Encoded protein: CSARDPRQGRAGELFF.

This clonotype was recorded a few times. In nucleotides, the CDR3 is TGCAGTGCTAGAGAGGCGGGCAGGGGGGGAACTGAAGCTTTCTTT. Translated, it gives CSAREAGRGGTEAFF. This chain uses TRBV20-1 with TRBJ1-1, with TRBD1 matching 7 bases. Looked up from germline, CDR1 is DFQATT and CDR2 is SNEGSKA (reference sequence). This CDR3 has 15 residues. The V gene end was trimmed by 0 bases and the J gene end by 5 bases; junction bases not matched to a gene: 9.

This clonotype was found a few times. The junction shows a germline mismatch at one end, possibly a read error. The chain links TRBV5-1 to TRBJ2-3; possible D gene TRBD2, 6 bases. CDR1 SGHRS and CDR2 YFSETQ come from the germline V gene. The CDR3 length is 15 residues. The CDR3: CAGSLEGMSTDTQYF. The DNA of the CDR3 is TGCGCCGGCAGCTTGGAGGGTATGAGCACAGATACGCAGTATTTT. Full variable domain (missing parts from reference TRBV5-1 and TRBJ2-3): KAGVTQTPRYLIKTRGQQVTLSCSPISGHRSVSWYQQTPGQGLQFLFEYFSETQRNKGNFPGRFSGRQFSNSRSEMNVSTLELGDSALYLCAGSLEGMSTDTQYFGPGTRLTVL.

The chain joins TRBV12-3 or TRBV12-4 to TRBJ1-2, with a weak D call TRBD1 (5 bases). The V end lost 8 bases, the J end lost 8 bases, and 18 bases lay between the germline ends. The CDR3 length is 13 residues. DNA of the CDR3: TGTGCCAGCCTCTGGGGCCCGACTGGGGGCTACACCTTC. Encoded protein: CASLWGPTGGYTF.

DNA of the CDR3: TGTGCCAGCAGAGACGGGAGAGGGTCCTACAATGAGCAGTTCTTC. Translation: CASRDGRGSYNEQFF. The rearrangement uses TRBV6-5 and TRBJ2-1, with D tentatively TRBD2 (6 bases). CDR3 length: 15 amino acids. CDR1 and CDR2 (germline): MNHEY, SVGAGI. V was cut by 6 bases and J by 1 base, with 13 bases left in between.

This clonotype was observed a handful of times. The rearrangement joins TRBV6-6 to TRBJ2-5, with D possibly being TRBD2 (7 bases). The CDR3 contains 16 residues. Germline loops: CDR1 MNHNY, CDR2 SVGAGI (reference sequence). Trimming stripped 3 bases from V and 5 bases from J, with 19 bases between. The CDR3 DNA is TGTGCCAGCAGTTATAGTCGGGCGGGGGCCTCCGAGACCCAGTACTTC. Translation gives CASSYSRAGASETQYF.

The chain links TRBV7-2 to TRBJ2-3; perhaps TRBD1 as D (5 bases). The V end was cut by 0 bases, the J end by 2 bases, with 15 bases between. Per the germline V gene, CDR1 is SGHTA and CDR2 is FQGNSA. The CDR3 is 17 amino acids. CDR3 in DNA: TGTGCCAGCAGCTTAGCGTTGACAGAAACCTACACAGATACGCAGTATTTT. Protein sequence: CASSLALTETYTDTQYF.

V usage is TRBV5-1 and J usage is TRBJ2-3, with TRBD1 identical over 8 bases. The V and J ends lost 5 bases and 5 bases, in that order; junction bases with no gene match: 7. CDR1 is SGHRS and CDR2 is YFSETQ in the germline V gene. CDR3 length: 14 amino acids. The CDR3 sequence: CASSWTGSGDTQYF. In nucleotides, the CDR3 is TGCGCCAGCAGTTGGACAGGGAGTGGAGATACGCAGTATTTT.